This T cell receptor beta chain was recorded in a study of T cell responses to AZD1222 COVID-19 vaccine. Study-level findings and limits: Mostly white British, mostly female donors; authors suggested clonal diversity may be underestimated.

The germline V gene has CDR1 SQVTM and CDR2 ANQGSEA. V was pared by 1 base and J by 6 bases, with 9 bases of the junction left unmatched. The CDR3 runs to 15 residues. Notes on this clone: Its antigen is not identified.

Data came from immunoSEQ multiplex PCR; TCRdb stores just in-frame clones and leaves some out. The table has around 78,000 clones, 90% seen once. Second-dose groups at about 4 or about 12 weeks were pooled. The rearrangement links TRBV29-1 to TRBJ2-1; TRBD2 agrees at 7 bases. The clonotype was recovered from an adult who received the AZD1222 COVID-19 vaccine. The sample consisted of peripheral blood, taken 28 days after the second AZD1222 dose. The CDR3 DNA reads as TGCAGCGTTGAAGGGGGAGGGGACCGTGCCAATGAGCAGTTCTTC. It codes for CSVEGGGDRANEQFF.